The T cell receptor (beta chain) described here comes from a study of blood T cell repertoires in COVID-19 (TCRdb year 2020). Looking at the study overall: The collaborator samples originated in the United States, Italy and Spain and spanned the acute and convalescent phases of COVID-19. Where available, HLA class I and class II types were taken from metadata supplied by the sample provider and were not determined by assay-based typing. The prospective study material was composed of cDNA or gDNA derived from T cells, B-cell-depleted T cells, or PBMCs. Subjects who had been exposed to COVID-19, were actively infected with it, or had recovered from it provided the deeply sampled blood TCRbeta repertoires that made up the dataset. The repertoires were released in a freely available public database meant as a resource for research on the immune response to SARS-CoV-2. Samples came from the ongoing ImmuneRACE study (first 160 participants) plus 1,254 subjects from 6 global collaborators. A de-identified subject ID, COVID-19 status, age in years and sex were almost always included in the sample metadata. Study-level results and caveats: Clinical and demographic metadata were provided uncurated, with the amount varying by source and participant.

The immunoSEQ Assay, a bias-controlled multiplex PCR, was used to amplify TCRbeta CDR3 regions from genomic DNA. As for the original processing: Nucleated cell counts per sample were estimated from amplification of reference gene primers within the assay. Sequence reads were collapsed and filtered to measure the absolute abundance of every unique TCRbeta CDR3 rearrangement. For each sample, productive Simpson clonality was calculated by taking the square root of Simpson's diversity index across productive rearrangements. This is the immuneACCESS table as TCRdb keeps it, with only in-frame sequences that have V and J called. A part of the clones is gone; compared with another copy, unresolved V genes explain less than half, and the rest is unexplained. V and J calls and clone size are those listed in that table; D and trimming were worked out from the DNA. In all, the sample holds some 250,000 clones, and 86% of those were seen once. The ten largest clones capture over 1.5% of the sample.

Whole blood was collected in K2EDTA tubes by collaborating institutions according to the institutions' own protocols. For TCRbeta analysis, collaborator samples were shipped as frozen whole blood, as isolated PBMCs, or as DNA extracted from either sample type. The germline V gene sets CDR1 to SGHAT and CDR2 to FQNNGV. The CDR3 runs 17 amino acids, cysteine and phenylalanine included. The retained sequence is limited to the CDR3, 51 bases, with the frame set at the first base. V is shortened by 3 bases, J by 3 bases, and the region joining them spans 21 bases. This clone has just a few counts. The antigen it recognizes is unknown. No base-level quality is on record; no much larger clone is a single base apart.

Sequencing input: peripheral blood. The chain uses TRBV11-2 and TRBJ2-7; TRBD1 could be the D gene, as 7 bases match. The source is a man aged 30-40 years with active or convalescent COVID-19. The DNA sequence is given as TGTGCCAGCAGCTTGGAGGGGGCGGGCGCAGCCGACTACGAGCAGTACTTC. Its translation reads: CASSLEGAGAADYEQYF.